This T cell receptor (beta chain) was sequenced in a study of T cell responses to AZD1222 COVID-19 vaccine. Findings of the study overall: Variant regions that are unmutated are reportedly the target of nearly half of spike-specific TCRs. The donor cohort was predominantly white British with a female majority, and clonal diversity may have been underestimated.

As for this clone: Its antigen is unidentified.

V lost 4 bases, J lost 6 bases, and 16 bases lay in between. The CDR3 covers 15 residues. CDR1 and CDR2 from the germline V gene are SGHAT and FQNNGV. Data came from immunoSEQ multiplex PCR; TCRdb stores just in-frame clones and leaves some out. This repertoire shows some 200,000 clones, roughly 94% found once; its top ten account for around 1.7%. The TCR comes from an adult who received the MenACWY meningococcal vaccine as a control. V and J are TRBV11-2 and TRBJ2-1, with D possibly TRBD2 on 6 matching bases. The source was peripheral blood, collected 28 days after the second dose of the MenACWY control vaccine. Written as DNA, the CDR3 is TGTGCCAGCAGCTCCGTTGTCGGGGGTTCCAATGAGCAGTTCTTC. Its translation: CASSSVVGGSNEQFF.